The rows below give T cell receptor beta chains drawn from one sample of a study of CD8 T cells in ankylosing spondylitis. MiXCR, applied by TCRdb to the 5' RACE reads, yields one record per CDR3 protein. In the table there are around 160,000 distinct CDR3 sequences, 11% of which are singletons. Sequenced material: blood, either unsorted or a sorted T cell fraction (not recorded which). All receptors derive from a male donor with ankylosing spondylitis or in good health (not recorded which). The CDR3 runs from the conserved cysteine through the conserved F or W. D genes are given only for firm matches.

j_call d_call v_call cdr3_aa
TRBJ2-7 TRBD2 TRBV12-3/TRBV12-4 CASSFTASGRAWEQYF
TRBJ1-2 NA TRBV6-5 CASSYSIGQSIGYGYTF
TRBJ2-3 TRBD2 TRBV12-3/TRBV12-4 CASSSLAGANTDTQYF
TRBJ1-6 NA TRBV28 CASIRGGLGNSPLHF
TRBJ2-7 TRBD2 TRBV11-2 CAGSFTGLAGVEQYF
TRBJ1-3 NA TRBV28 CASSLLGGTIYF
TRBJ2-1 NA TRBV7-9 CASSSRGLALEQFF
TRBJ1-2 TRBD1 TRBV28 CASSRQGDLYGYTF
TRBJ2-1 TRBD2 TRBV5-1 CASSHTSGMASYNEQFF
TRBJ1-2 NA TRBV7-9 CASTLASDTNNYGYTF
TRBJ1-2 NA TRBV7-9 CASSLGASGGYTF
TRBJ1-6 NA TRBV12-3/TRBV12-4 CATSMGRNSPLHF
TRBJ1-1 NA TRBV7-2 CASSSTRGNTEAFF
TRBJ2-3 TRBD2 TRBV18 CASSPFSGTRTDTQYF
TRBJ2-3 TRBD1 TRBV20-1 CSATTGSTDTQYF
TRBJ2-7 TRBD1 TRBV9 CASSVADRAYEQYF
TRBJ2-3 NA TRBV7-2 CASSLGPEANTQYF
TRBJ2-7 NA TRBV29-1 CSVALSTSIYEQYF
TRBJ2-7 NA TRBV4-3 CASSQGGRGVDEQYF
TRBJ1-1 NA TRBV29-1 CSSWRSNTEAFF
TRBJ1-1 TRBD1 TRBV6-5 CASRYRGGTEAFF
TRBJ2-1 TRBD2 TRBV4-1 CASRSSGEDSYNEQFF
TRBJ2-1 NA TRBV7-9 CASSLTPDASYNEQFF
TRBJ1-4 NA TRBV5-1 CASSPGPTSGREKLFF